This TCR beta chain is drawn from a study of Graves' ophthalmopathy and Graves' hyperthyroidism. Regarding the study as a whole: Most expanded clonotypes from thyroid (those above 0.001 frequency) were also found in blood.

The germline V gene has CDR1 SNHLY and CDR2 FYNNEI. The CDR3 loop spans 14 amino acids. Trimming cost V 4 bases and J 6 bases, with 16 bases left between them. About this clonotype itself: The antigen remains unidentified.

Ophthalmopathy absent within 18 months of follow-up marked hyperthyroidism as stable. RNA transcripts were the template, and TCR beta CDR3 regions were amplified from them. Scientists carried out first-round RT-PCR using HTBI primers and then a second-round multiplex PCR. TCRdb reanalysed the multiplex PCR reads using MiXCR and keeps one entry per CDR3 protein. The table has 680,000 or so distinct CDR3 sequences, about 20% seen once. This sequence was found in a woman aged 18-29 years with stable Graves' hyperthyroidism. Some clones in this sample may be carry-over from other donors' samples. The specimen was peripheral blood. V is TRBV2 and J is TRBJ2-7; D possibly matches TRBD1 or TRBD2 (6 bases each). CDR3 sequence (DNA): TGTGCCAGCAGTGCATCGGGGGCGCGTATCGAGCAGTACTTC. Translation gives CASSASGARIEQYF. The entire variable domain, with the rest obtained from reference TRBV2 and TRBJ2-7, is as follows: EPEVTQTPSHQVTQMGQEVILRCVPISNHLYFYWYRQILGQKVEFLVSFYNNEISEKSEIFDDQFSVERPDGSNFTLKIRSTKLEDSAMYFCASSASGARIEQYFGPGTRLTVT.